Below are 30 T cell receptor beta chains sequenced from a single sample in a study of identical twins. TCRdb ran MiXCR on the 5' RACE reads and lists one entry per CDR3 protein. The table lists 700,000 to 950,000 distinct CDR3 sequences, roughly 12% of them singletons. The same data also contributed to another study, on yellow fever vaccine responses in identical twins.

Sequences were obtained from PBMCs. The source is a woman aged 18-29 years in good health.

This clonotype was seen many times. CDR3 sequence: CASSAPGLAGETQYF. For the CDR3, the DNA is TGTGCCAGCAGTGCGCCGGGACTAGCGGGGGAGACCCAGTACTTC. The chain recombines TRBV12-3 or TRBV12-4 with TRBJ2-5; 13 bases agree with TRBD2. The CDR3 has 15 residues. V dropped 5 bases and J dropped 5; count of bases not matched to a gene: 5.

The table lists this clonotype with a few counts. The rearrangement joins TRBV28 to TRBJ2-4; 9 bases fit TRBD2. The CDR3 covers 16 residues. Germline V gives CDR1 MDHEN, CDR2 SYDVKM. V lost 3 bases, J lost 0 bases, and 3 bases stayed unmatched. Here the CDR3 reads CASSLLAGLAKNIQYF. The CDR3 DNA is TGTGCCAGCAGTTTGCTAGCGGGACTAGCCAAAAACATTCAGTACTTC.

There are a few counts of this clonotype. V and J are TRBV5-1 and TRBJ2-2, with 9 bases matching TRBD1. The ends lost 7 bases at V and 2 bases at J; junction bases unmatched: 3. This CDR3 contains 14 residues. Germline-derived CDR1 and CDR2 are SGHRS and YFSETQ. CDR3 in amino acids: CASWGQGNTGELFF. In DNA, the CDR3 is TGCGCCAGCTGGGGACAGGGTAACACCGGGGAGCTGTTTTTT.

The rearrangement links TRBV20-1 to TRBJ2-1; a possible D gene is TRBD2 (5 bases). This CDR3 is 15 amino acids long. Trimming stripped 0 bases from V and 2 bases from J, with 11 bases between. Per the germline V gene, CDR1 is DFQATT and CDR2 is SNEGSKA (reference sequence). The CDR3 DNA sequence: TGCAGTGCTAGAGAACTGGCTAGCCCCTACAATGAGCAGTTCTTC. It translates to CSARELASPYNEQFF.

The chain couples TRBV3-1 to TRBJ2-3, with 9 bases matching TRBD2. This CDR3 is 16 amino acids long. CDR1 LGHDT and CDR2 YNNKEL come from the germline V gene (reference sequence). The junction had 11 bases not matched to a gene; V was cut back by 6 bases and J by 4 bases. The CDR3 DNA sequence: TGTGCCAGCAGTGGTTTTAGCGGGAGAGGGGCAGATACGCAGTATTTT. As protein: CASSGFSGRGADTQYF.

This clonotype was recorded at least ten times. This chain connects TRBV5-5 to TRBJ2-5, with 7 bases lining up with TRBD1. Per germline, CDR1 SGHKS and CDR2 YYEKEE (reference sequence). There are 15 residues in the CDR3. Losses at the gene ends were 7 bases for V and 4 bases for J; bases not matched to a gene: 13. In DNA, the CDR3 is TGTGCCAGCCGGGACAGAGCTATTATCGCAGAGACCCAGTACTTC. The encoded protein is CASRDRAIIAETQYF.

The CDR3: CASSPTWGADNNEQFF. The DNA of the CDR3 is TGCGCCAGCAGCCCGACTTGGGGTGCGGATAACAATGAGCAGTTCTTC. The chain links TRBV4-1 to TRBJ2-1; D call uncertain. Germline V gives CDR1 MGHRA, CDR2 YSYEKL. The CDR3 runs 16 residues. V was clipped by 4 bases and J by 5 bases, with 18 bases between them.

This rearrangement joins TRBV5-4 to TRBJ2-6; 11 positions match TRBD2. The CDR3 consists of 21 residues. Germline lookup yields CDR1 SGHNT and CDR2 YYREEE (reference sequence). V lost 3 bases and J lost 0; bases outside the gene matches: 14. This CDR3 is CASSSETSGSAQFSGANVLTF. CDR3 bases: TGTGCCAGCAGCTCGGAAACTAGCGGGAGTGCCCAGTTCTCTGGGGCCAACGTCCTGACTTTC.

This clonotype occurred a few times. This chain joins TRBV25-1 and TRBJ2-5, with 8 positions matching TRBD1. CDR3 length: 15 amino acids. The germline V gene has CDR1 MGHDK and CDR2 SYGVNS. The trim removed 5 bases at V and 4 bases at J, leaving 9 bases unmatched. CDR3 sequence reads: CASSIDGQGGETQYF. The CDR3 nucleotides are TGTGCCAGCAGTATTGACGGACAGGGAGGAGAGACCCAGTACTTC.

This clonotype was seen only a few times. The J gene is TRBJ2-1, the V gene TRBV13; a weak D match, TRBD2 (5 bases). The CDR3 covers 14 residues. Germline V gene lookup returns CDR1 PRHDT and CDR2 FYEKMQ (reference sequence). Trimming removed 1 base from V and 6 bases from J, with 10 bases in between. The CDR3 DNA is TGTGCCAGCAGCTTAGTCCCTAGCTCCAATGAGCAGTTCTTC. Its translation is CASSLVPSSNEQFF.

This clonotype has a handful of counts. The chain uses TRBV3-1 and TRBJ2-1, with 10 nucleotides matching TRBD1. CDR3 length: 16 residues. In germline, CDR1 is LGHDT, CDR2 YNNKEL (reference sequence). V trimming: 4 bases; J trimming: 5 bases; junction bases outside the gene matches: 8. DNA of the CDR3: TGTGCCAGCAGCCCCTGGGACAGGGGTAATAACAATGAGCAGTTCTTC. This encodes CASSPWDRGNNNEQFF.

The V gene is TRBV5-1, the J gene TRBJ1-6; no clear D. The CDR3 length is 13 residues. Germline CDR1 SGHRS, CDR2 YFSETQ. With 4 bases removed from V and 9 bases from J, the gap between germline ends came to 11 bases. CDR3 coding DNA: TGCGCCAGCAGCATGGACGACACTTCACCCCTCCACTTT. Protein product: CASSMDDTSPLHF.

This chain links TRBV6-1 with TRBJ1-3; the D gene is possibly TRBD1 (6 bases). The CDR3 covers 15 residues. In germline, CDR1 is MNHNS, CDR2 SASEGT. Trimming removed 6 bases from V and 4 bases from J, with 16 bases in between. The CDR3 here is CASRPPGARGNTIYF. CDR3 sequence (DNA): TGTGCCAGCAGGCCGCCGGGGGCGCGGGGAAACACCATATATTTT.

This chain links TRBV12-3 or TRBV12-4 with TRBJ1-1; 12 bases align to TRBD1. CDR3 size: 14 residues. V lost 6 bases and J lost 6; bases outside the gene matches: 5. CDR3 amino acids: CASRGQGAGSEAFF. For the CDR3, the DNA is TGTGCCAGCAGGGGACAGGGGGCGGGTTCTGAAGCTTTCTTT.

V gene TRBV28 combines with J gene TRBJ2-6; D uncertain. Germline CDR1 and CDR2: MDHEN and SYDVKM. CDR3 length: 16 residues. V shed 7 bases and J shed 1 base, with 14 bases lying between them. In DNA, the CDR3 is TGTGCCAGCAATCGGGCTGTTACTTCTGGGGCCAACGTCCTGACTTTC. It translates to CASNRAVTSGANVLTF.

This clonotype was counted many times. This rearrangement joins TRBV29-1 to TRBJ2-3; D is unresolved. The germline CDR1 and CDR2 sequences are SQVTM and ANQGSEA. The V gene lost 4 bases and the J gene lost 6 bases, with 17 bases spanning the gap. CDR3 length equals 14 residues. The CDR3 sequence is CSVGVRKGNDTQYF. CDR3 nucleotide sequence: TGCAGCGTTGGCGTTAGAAAAGGGAACGATACGCAGTATTTT.

This clonotype was found a few times. The chain joins TRBV20-1 to TRBJ2-3, with 7 bases fitting TRBD2. There are 15 residues in the CDR3. Germline loops: CDR1 DFQATT, CDR2 SNEGSKA (reference sequence). Trimming at V came to 8 bases and at J to 5 bases, leaving 16 bases not matched to a gene. The CDR3: CSPEGGGSNIDTQYF. As DNA, the CDR3 is TGCAGTCCGGAGGGCGGCGGGAGTAACATAGATACGCAGTATTTT.

This clonotype has only a few counts. This chain joins TRBV6-1 and TRBJ2-1; TRBD1 might be the D (5 bases). Trimming took 11 bases from V and 7 from J, leaving 18 bases between them. Germline V gives CDR1 MNHNS, CDR2 SASEGT. The CDR3 has 13 residues. CDR3 sequence: CAPPSPRVNEQFF. The CDR3 DNA sequence: TGTGCCCCCCCCAGCCCCAGGGTGAATGAGCAGTTCTTC.

The sample holds a few counts of this clonotype. V usage is TRBV13 and J usage is TRBJ2-3, with D unclear. Germline CDR1 and CDR2: PRHDT and FYEKMQ (reference sequence). Trimming removed 5 bases from V and 2 bases from J, with 14 bases in between. There are 15 residues in the CDR3. CDR3 nucleotides: TGTGCCAGCAGCGCTGGACGGAGAGCCACAGATACGCAGTATTTT. It codes for CASSAGRRATDTQYF.

This clonotype appeared a few times. The V and J genes are TRBV5-1 and TRBJ2-1; D remains unclear. CDR3 length: 16 residues. CDR1 and CDR2 (germline): SGHRS, YFSETQ. V lost 2 bases and J lost 0, with 12 bases in between. CDR3 bases: TGCGCCAGCAGCTTTACTATCGGAGCCTCCTACAATGAGCAGTTCTTC. This gives the protein CASSFTIGASYNEQFF.

This clonotype was observed many times. The chain uses TRBV9 and TRBJ2-2, with 8 bases fitting TRBD1. Germline loops: CDR1 SGDLS, CDR2 YYNGEE. Unmatched junction bases numbered 4, after V lost 5 bases and J lost 4 bases. The CDR3 runs to 14 residues. The CDR3 DNA follows: TGTGCCAGCAGGCGGACAGGGACCACCGGGGAGCTGTTTTTT. Its protein product is CASRRTGTTGELFF.

This clonotype has ten or more counts. The chain joins TRBV10-3 to TRBJ1-2; D unclear. V was shortened by 2 bases and J by 8 bases, with 9 bases between the two germline ends. Germline CDR1 and CDR2: ENHRY and SYGVKD. The CDR3 is 12 amino acids. CDR3 coding DNA: TGTGCCATCAGTGAGGGGAGCGCGGGCTACACCTTC. Residues: CAISEGSAGYTF.

This chain uses TRBV20-1 with TRBJ2-7; 10 positions match TRBD1. The CDR3 consists of 14 residues. Germline V CDR1 and CDR2: DFQATT, SNEGSKA (reference sequence). After removal of 0 bases from V and 3 bases from J, the junction contained 2 bases not matched to a gene. The chain's CDR3 is CSAREGTGVYEQYF. DNA of the CDR3: TGCAGTGCTAGAGAGGGGACAGGGGTCTACGAGCAGTACTTC.

This chain connects TRBV24-1 to TRBJ2-1, with D possibly matching TRBD2 (5 bases). Trimming pared 3 bases from V and 6 bases from J, leaving 11 bases between. CDR1 and CDR2 (germline): KGHDR, SFDVKD. The CDR3 loop spans 14 amino acids. Here the CDR3 DNA reads TGTGCCACCAGTGATCCCGGGAATACCAATGAGCAGTTCTTC. It specifies CATSDPGNTNEQFF.

This clonotype has just a few counts. V is TRBV20-1 and J is TRBJ2-7; 8 bases map to TRBD2. The CDR3 is 14 amino acids. V dropped 7 bases and J dropped 4; count of bases not matched to a gene: 12. CDR1 and CDR2 from the germline V gene are DFQATT and SNEGSKA (reference sequence). For the CDR3, the DNA is TGCAGTGTAAGGGACGGGGCTAGCGGGTACGAGCAGTACTTC. It specifies CSVRDGASGYEQYF.

The chain joins TRBV19 to TRBJ2-7; TRBD1 agrees at 8 bases. CDR3 length equals 14 residues. Germline CDR1 reads LNHDA; CDR2 reads SQIVND (reference sequence). V lost 3 bases, J lost 4 bases, and 5 bases stayed unmatched. The CDR3 region is CASSIGQGFYEQYF. The CDR3, as DNA: TGTGCCAGTAGTATCGGACAGGGATTTTACGAGCAGTACTTC.

This clonotype was seen only a few times. The chain employs TRBV12-3 or TRBV12-4 and TRBJ2-1, with unresolved D. Trimming stripped 2 bases from V and 7 bases from J, with 12 bases between. The CDR3 totals 14 residues. The CDR3 loop reads CASSLSPSRNEQFF. In DNA, the CDR3 is TGTGCCAGCAGTTTATCCCCTTCGAGGAATGAGCAGTTCTTC.

This clonotype was observed at least ten times. The CDR3 sequence is CASSLAVGGAYNEQFF. CDR3 sequence (DNA): TGCGCCAGCAGCTTGGCGGTGGGGGGCGCCTACAATGAGCAGTTCTTC. V is TRBV5-1 and J is TRBJ2-1; D tentatively fits TRBD1 or TRBD2 (6 bases each). CDR3 length: 16 amino acids. The germline gives CDR1 SGHRS, CDR2 YFSETQ. Trimming removed 0 bases from V and 2 bases from J, with 12 bases in between.

In this sample, this clonotype turned up a few times. The chain employs TRBV5-1 and TRBJ2-2; 13 positions match TRBD2. Germline V lookup: CDR1 SGHRS, CDR2 YFSETQ. The V segment lost 7 bases and the J segment 5 bases; nucleotides outside the gene matches: 8. CDR3 size: 16 residues. The CDR3 loop reads CASAGLAGEGTGELFF. The CDR3, as DNA: TGCGCCAGCGCCGGACTAGCGGGAGAGGGAACCGGGGAGCTGTTTTTT.

This clonotype has at least ten counts. The chain joins TRBV5-1 to TRBJ2-1; 7 bases agree with TRBD2. The V and J ends lost 4 bases and 8 bases, in that order; junction bases with no gene match: 12. The V gene's germline CDR1 is SGHRS and CDR2 YFSETQ. This CDR3 has 15 amino acids. CDR3 amino acids: CASSPWEGRVDEQFF. The CDR3 DNA is TGCGCCAGCAGCCCTTGGGAGGGAAGGGTGGATGAGCAGTTCTTC.